Below, 20 T cell receptor beta chains from the same sample are listed, as sequenced in a study of regulatory T cells in long-lasting Graves disease. Through Arm-PCR of CDR3 regions and iRepertoire HTBI primers, TCR beta libraries were built. Via MiXCR, TCRdb re-called the multiplex PCR reads, giving one row per CDR3 protein. The repertoire holds about 460,000 distinct CDR3 sequences, with under 25% as singletons. Time point indicated: persistent/refractory GD, antithyroid drugs over 5 years with positive TRAb. With RNA extracted from PBMCs as input, the TCR library was made. The specimen was peripheral blood mononuclear cells (PBMCs), collected when the disease was refractory, from a patient treated with antithyroid drugs. The receptors were gathered from a female donor with Graves disease.

The gene calls are TRBV7-2 and TRBJ1-2; D is possibly TRBD1 (6 bases). The V end was cut by 7 bases, the J end by 4 bases, with 25 bases between. This CDR3 region has 17 residues. The germline V gene has CDR1 SGHTA and CDR2 FQGNSA. This chain's CDR3 is CASTQYPEGGRPYGYTF. The CDR3 nucleotides are TGTGCCAGCACCCAATACCCCGAGGGGGGGCGCCCCTATGGCTACACCTTC.

In its sample, this clonotype was seen a few times. This chain links TRBV7-3 with TRBJ2-7; TRBD2 matches at 8 bases. V lost 5 bases, J lost 6 bases, and 9 bases stayed unmatched. The CDR3 covers 14 residues. CDR1 and CDR2 (germline): SGHTA, FQGTGA. CDR3 nucleotide sequence: TGTGCCAGCAGCCCAGGAACTAGCGGCTCCGAGCAGTACTTC. Translation gives CASSPGTSGSEQYF.

There are a few counts of this clonotype. This chain connects TRBV27 to TRBJ2-3, with 10 bases that match TRBD1. CDR3 length equals 14 residues. The V segment lost 5 bases and the J segment 5 bases; nucleotides outside the gene matches: 4. CDR1 MNHEY and CDR2 SMNVEV come from the germline V gene (reference sequence). The CDR3 DNA follows: TGTGCCAGCAGTCCGGGACAGGGGTTAGATACGCAGTATTTT. This encodes CASSPGQGLDTQYF.

This clonotype was seen a handful of times. V gene TRBV20-1 combines with J gene TRBJ2-7, with TRBD2 matching 11 bases. The V segment lost 2 bases and the J segment 0 bases; nucleotides outside the gene matches: 9. Per the germline V gene, CDR1 is DFQATT and CDR2 is SNEGSKA (reference sequence). This CDR3 is built from 17 residues. The DNA for the CDR3 is TGCAGTGCTAGACCCGGACTACTAGCGGGGGCCTCCTACGAGCAGTACTTC. This encodes CSARPGLLAGASYEQYF.

This clonotype has a single count. This may be a read error, as it is one base from a much larger clone. The V and J genes are TRBV10-3 and TRBJ1-6; D gene uncertain. This CDR3 has 15 residues. The germline CDR1 and CDR2 sequences are ENHRY and SYGVKD. The CDR3 sequence is CAVSESDRGNSPLHF. Here the CDR3 DNA reads TGTGCCGTCAGTGAGTCGGATCGGGGAAATTCACCCCTCCACTTT.

This clonotype was counted ten times or more. The rearrangement uses TRBV7-2 and TRBJ1-1; unclear D gene. Looked up from germline, CDR1 is SGHTA and CDR2 is FQGNSA. This CDR3 comprises 15 residues. Trimming left V 5 bases short and J 1 base short, with 14 bases between. The CDR3 DNA is TGTGCCAGCAGCGTGGGTTGGCAGCCGAACACTGAAGCTTTCTTT. Its translation is CASSVGWQPNTEAFF.

The CDR3 region is CASSRSNNKNIQYF. The CDR3 DNA reads as TGTGCCAGCTCGCGCTCAAACAACAAAAACATTCAGTACTTC. The V and J genes are TRBV18 and TRBJ2-4, with no clear D. Trimming pared 6 bases from V and 3 bases from J, leaving 12 bases between. CDR1 and CDR2 from the germline V gene are KGHSH and LQKENI. CDR3 length: 14 amino acids. The complete variable domain, with remaining parts taken from reference TRBV18 and TRBJ2-4, reads NAGVMQNPRHLVRRRGQEARLRCSPMKGHSHVYWYRQLPEEGLKFMVYLQKENIIDESGMPKERFSAEFPKEGPSILRIQQVVRGDSAAYFCASSRSNNKNIQYFGAGTRLSVL.

This clonotype turned up a few times. The chain is built from TRBV19 and TRBJ1-2; TRBD1 aligns across 7 bases. Per the germline V gene, CDR1 is LNHDA and CDR2 is SQIVND (reference sequence). Trimming took 5 bases from V and 6 from J; bases not matched to a gene: 6. The CDR3 consists of 13 residues. CDR3 DNA sequence: TGTGCCAGTAGTGAGTCCAGGGGGAATGGCTACACCTTC. This encodes CASSESRGNGYTF.

This clonotype was picked up many times. The CDR3 reads CASSLAGPPNTEAFF. The CDR3 DNA sequence: TGTGCCAGCAGTTTGGCGGGACCGCCGAACACTGAAGCTTTCTTT. The chain uses TRBV28 and TRBJ1-1; the D gene is possibly TRBD1 (5 bases). The CDR3 loop spans 15 amino acids. Germline values: CDR1 MDHEN, CDR2 SYDVKM. The V end was cut by 3 bases, the J end by 1 base, with 12 bases between.

This clonotype has a count of ten or more. The genes are TRBV27 and TRBJ2-6; D is unresolved. The V and J ends lost 3 bases and 2 bases respectively, with 5 bases between them. This CDR3 is 14 amino acids long. CDR1 and CDR2 (germline): MNHEY, SMNVEV (reference sequence). CDR3 coding DNA: TGTGCCAGCAGTTTTTCGGCTGGGGCCAACGTCCTGACTTTC. This encodes CASSFSAGANVLTF.

In this sample, this clonotype turned up many times. CDR3 amino acids: CSASPKETQYF. The CDR3 DNA follows: TGCAGTGCTTCCCCGAAGGAGACCCAGTACTTC. V and J are TRBV20-1 and TRBJ2-5; D is unresolved. The V end was cut by 5 bases, the J end by 5 bases, with 9 bases between. CDR1 DFQATT and CDR2 SNEGSKA come from the germline V gene (reference sequence). This CDR3 region has 11 residues.

The table lists this clonotype with many counts. The chain uses TRBV29-1 and TRBJ2-7; D ambiguous. This CDR3 spans 12 amino acids. Trimming left V 3 bases short and J 2 bases short, with 8 bases between. In germline, CDR1 is SQVTM, CDR2 ANQGSEA. CDR3 bases: TGCAGCGTTGAGTTCCATCCCTACGAGCAGTACTTC. As protein: CSVEFHPYEQYF.

This rearrangement joins TRBV27 to TRBJ2-2; D call uncertain. CDR1 and CDR2 from the germline V gene are MNHEY and SMNVEV (reference sequence). CDR3 length equals 14 residues. Trimming cost V 4 bases and J 6 bases, with 12 bases left between them. CDR3 amino acids: CASSSLFGAGELFF. DNA of the CDR3: TGTGCCAGCAGTTCCCTCTTCGGTGCCGGGGAGCTGTTTTTT.

This clonotype showed up many times. The chain joins TRBV7-8 to TRBJ1-5, with 8 bases identical to TRBD1. The CDR3 has 14 residues. V shed 5 bases, J shed 5 bases, and the junction held 5 bases outside the gene matches. Germline lookup yields CDR1 SGHVS and CDR2 FQNEAQ. DNA for the CDR3: TGTGCCAGCAGCCTTTACAGGGGGGATCAGCCCCAGCATTTT. Translating it yields CASSLYRGDQPQHF. Variable domain in full (rest from reference TRBV7-8 and TRBJ1-5): GAGVSQSPRYKVAKRGQDVALRCDPISGHVSLFWYQQALGQGPEFLTYFQNEAQLDKSGLPSDRFFAERPEGSVSTLKIQRTQQEDSAVYLCASSLYRGDQPQHFGDGTRLSIL.

The rearrangement uses TRBV29-1 and TRBJ2-5, with 11 positions matching TRBD2. With 6 bases clipped from V and 9 bases from J, the junction kept 27 bases outside the gene matches. The CDR3 runs to 19 residues. CDR1 and CDR2 (germline): SQVTM, ANQGSEA. The CDR3 spells CSVTGTSKGSGRAREAQYF. As DNA, the CDR3 is TGCAGCGTGACCGGGACGTCTAAGGGTAGCGGGAGGGCCCGGGAGGCCCAGTACTTC.

This clonotype has more than one count but fewer than ten. The genes are TRBV7-9 and TRBJ1-1; D remains ambiguous. Trimming removed 8 bases from V and 2 bases from J, with 15 bases in between. In germline, CDR1 is SEHNR, CDR2 FQNEAQ (reference sequence). The length of the CDR3 is 14 residues. The DNA of the CDR3 is TGTGCCAGCTGCGCTTGGACGGATAACACTGAAGCTTTCTTT. It encodes CASCAWTDNTEAFF.

This clonotype came up once. The V and J genes are TRBV12-3 or TRBV12-4 and TRBJ2-1, with unresolved D. V lost 1 base and J lost 5, with 6 bases in between. The CDR3 is 13 amino acids. DNA for the CDR3: TGTGCCAGCAGTTTAGTTCCTAACAATGAGCAGTTCTTC. This sequence encodes CASSLVPNNEQFF.

This clonotype was observed many times. This chain uses TRBV7-2 with TRBJ2-2, with D perhaps given as TRBD1 or TRBD2 (5 bases each). There are 16 residues in the CDR3. Germline values: CDR1 SGHTA, CDR2 FQGNSA. V lost 5 bases to trimming and J lost 6 bases, with 19 bases between them. CDR3 sequence (DNA): TGTGCCAGCAGCCTAGACTTTACGGGGCTGGCCGGGGAGCTGTTTTTT. Residues: CASSLDFTGLAGELFF.

This clonotype was recorded at least ten times. The CDR3 coding sequence is TGTGCCAGCAGCTTAATCCACGAGCAGTACTTC. It translates to CASSLIHEQYF. This chain connects TRBV7-8 to TRBJ2-7; D remains unclear. In germline, CDR1 is SGHVS, CDR2 FQNEAQ. The V end lost 2 bases, the J end lost 5 bases, and 4 bases lay between the germline ends. The length of the CDR3 is 11 residues. The full variable domain, with the rest looked up from reference TRBV7-8 and TRBJ2-7, is GAGVSQSPRYKVAKRGQDVALRCDPISGHVSLFWYQQALGQGPEFLTYFQNEAQLDKSGLPSDRFFAERPEGSVSTLKIQRTQQEDSAVYLCASSLIHEQYFGPGTRLTVT.

This clonotype appeared many times. The V call is TRBV12-3 or TRBV12-4, the J call TRBJ1-1; D is unresolved. Between the trimmed V and J ends, which lost 3 bases and 1 base, there was a span of 9 bases. This CDR3 is built from 14 residues. CDR3 amino acids: CASSFATGNTEAFF. The DNA for the CDR3 is TGTGCCAGCAGTTTCGCCACGGGGAACACTGAAGCTTTCTTT.